This is a list of T cell receptor beta chains from one sample in a study of blood T cell repertoires in COVID-19. TCRdb keeps only in-frame clones here, not all; method: immunoSEQ multiplex PCR. Among approximately 210,000 clones listed, about 86% were seen once. The sample taken for sequencing was PBMCs or T cells enriched from blood (not recorded which). The receptors stem from a woman aged 50 to 60 with acute COVID-19. The conserved cysteine and the conserved F or W are not part of the CDR3 here. Fields, in order: J gene, V gene, CDR3 protein.

>TRBJ2-1|TRBV5-1
ASSPRLAGGGNEQF
>TRBJ1-4|TRBV7-9
ASSPLLDGTNEKLF
>TRBJ2-3|TRBV11-2
ASSLTPGSGRTDTQY
>TRBJ2-3|TRBV9
ASSAAADTQY
>TRBJ2-1|TRBV2
ASPIDSGISEQF
>TRBJ1-1|TRBV27
ASSLGRTPAF
>TRBJ2-7|TRBV5-5
ASSLEGPTGVDSYEQY
>TRBJ1-1|TRBV5-1
ASRTGVNTEAF
>TRBJ2-3|TRBV9
ASSARRGLAGGSTDTQY
>TRBJ1-2|TRBV28
ASSLVARSGGNYGYT